These T cell receptor beta chains were read from a single sample in a study of shared clonotypes between healthy human individuals. Sequenced by immunoSEQ multiplex PCR; TCRdb stores in-frame clones only, minus some. Altogether hundreds of thousands of clones are present, around 97% being singletons, with the ten largest covering around 0.06%. Sequencing was performed on naive CD4+ T cells sorted from blood. Receptors were obtained from a woman aged 30 to 39 in good health. The CDR3 runs from the conserved cysteine through the conserved F or W. A D gene is named only where the DNA matches it firmly. Clone size is shown for a subset of rows, as once, few, many or a class of expanded clone.

j_gene	v_gene	d_gene	abundance	CDR3nt	CDR3aa
TRBJ2-7	TRBV10-3	TRBD2	-	TGTGCCTTCGCCCCGGGACTAGCGGGAGGCGAGCAGTACTTC	CAFAPGLAGGEQYF
TRBJ1-1	TRBV30	TRBD1	-	TGTGCCTGGACGTTATTGGGACAGGGGGCGACTGAAGCTTTCTTT	CAWTLLGQGATEAFF
TRBJ2-1	TRBV11-2	TRBD1	-	TGTGCCAGCAGCTCGGTGGGACAGAGCTCCTACAATGAGCAGTTCTTC	CASSSVGQSSYNEQFF
TRBJ2-7	TRBV9	-	-	TGTGCCAGCAGCGTAGCTGGGGAGGTCACCTACGAGCAGTACTTC	CASSVAGEVTYEQYF
TRBJ2-7	TRBV6-1	-	-	TGTGCCAGCACGACCTATTACGAGCAGTACTTC	CASTTYYEQYF
TRBJ1-2	TRBV5-1	-	-	TGCGCCAGCAGCCCGGACTCGGATGGCTACACCTTC	CASSPDSDGYTF
TRBJ1-5	TRBV28	-	-	TGTGCCAGCAGGGAAATAAATCAGCCCCAGCATTTT	CASREINQPQHF
TRBJ2-4	TRBV11-2	-	-	TGTGCCAGCAGCCCACAAGGGGACATTCAGTACTTC	CASSPQGDIQYF
TRBJ2-1	TRBV6-5	-	-	TGTGCCAGCAGTTACCCGGGCTTAGAGGGCTATGAGCAGTTCTTC	CASSYPGLEGYEQFF
TRBJ1-2	TRBV4-1	TRBD1	-	TGCGCCAGCAGACTCCAGGGGGACAGGGAGAACTATGGCTACACCTTC	CASRLQGDRENYGYTF
TRBJ2-7	TRBV6-1	-	-	TGTGCCAGCAGAGAGACAGAATACGAGCAGTACTTC	CASRETEYEQYF
TRBJ2-7	TRBV19	-	-	TGTGCCAGTAGTATAGCGGTGGCCTTCTACTACGAGCAGTACTTC	CASSIAVAFYYEQYF
TRBJ2-7	TRBV25-1	-	-	TGTGCCAGCAGTGGGGCGGCAGAGCGATCCTACGAGCAGTACTTC	CASSGAAERSYEQYF
TRBJ2-1	TRBV4-1	-	once	TGCGCCAGCAGCCAAGAGCTACGGGGGATCAACTACAATGAGCAGTTCTTC	CASSQELRGINYNEQFF
TRBJ2-5	TRBV11-2	-	once	TGTGCCAGCAGCCCCTTTCTCCAAGAGACCCAGTACTTC	CASSPFLQETQYF
TRBJ1-2	TRBV6-5	-	-	TGTGCCAGCAGTTACTGGGGGAACGGCTACACCTTC	CASSYWGNGYTF
TRBJ1-4	TRBV4-1	TRBD1	-	TGCGCCAGCAGCCGAGGACAGGTTACTAATGAAAAACTGTTTTTT	CASSRGQVTNEKLFF
TRBJ2-4	TRBV19	-	-	TGTGCCAGTAGTATGATAGCCAAAAACATTCAGTACTTC	CASSMIAKNIQYF
TRBJ2-5	TRBV25-1	-	-	TGTGCCAGCGCTAGACGGGCTGGCCAAGAGACCCAGTACTTC	CASARRAGQETQYF
TRBJ2-3	TRBV28	-	-	TGTGCCAGCAGTTTAACGGTTCTAGATACGCAGTATTTT	CASSLTVLDTQYF
TRBJ2-5	TRBV5-1	-	-	TGCGCCAGCAGCCAACTCGGTGCCGGGACCCAGTACTTC	CASSQLGAGTQYF
TRBJ1-5	TRBV9	TRBD1	-	TGTGCCAGCAGCGAGGGGGCTACGCCGGCCCTACAGCCCCAGCATTTT	CASSEGATPALQPQHF
TRBJ1-5	TRBV19	-	-	TGTGCCAGTAATCCAACAGCGGATAATCAGCCCCAGCATTTT	CASNPTADNQPQHF
TRBJ2-7	TRBV5-6	-	-	TGTGCCAGCAGCTTAAATCGTCACCGTCGCAGCGGCGAGCAGTACTTC	CASSLNRHRRSGEQYF
TRBJ2-1	TRBV12-5	-	-	TGTGCTAGTGGTTTGGTATCGCAGGGGTACAATGAGCAGTTCTTC	CASGLVSQGYNEQFF
TRBJ1-1	TRBV5-1	-	-	TGCGCCAGCAGCTTCGGGACGGCGGACACTGAAGCTTTCTTT	CASSFGTADTEAFF
TRBJ1-3	TRBV28	-	-	TGTGCCAGCAGTTACCCGACAGTCTCTGGAAACACCATATATTTT	CASSYPTVSGNTIYF
TRBJ2-7	TRBV2	TRBD2	-	TGTGCCAGCAGTTATAGCGGGAGGCGCCACGAGCAGTACTTC	CASSYSGRRHEQYF
TRBJ2-1	TRBV4-1	-	once	TGCGCCAGCAGCCAAGAGACCGGACGACCCTACAATGAGCAGTTCTTC	CASSQETGRPYNEQFF
TRBJ1-1	TRBV28	-	-	TGTGCCAGCAAATCCCAGGTTGTGGGCACTGAAGCTTTCTTT	CASKSQVVGTEAFF
TRBJ2-1	TRBV10-2	-	-	TGCGCCAGCAGATCAAGTGTAGGGTATGAGCAGTTCTTC	CASRSSVGYEQFF
TRBJ2-7	TRBV5-1	TRBD1	-	TGCGCCAGCGGTACAGGGGCTATCGAGCAGTACTTC	CASGTGAIEQYF
TRBJ2-7	TRBV27	TRBD1	-	TGTGCCAGCAAACGACGGACAGGGTACTACGAGCAGTACTTC	CASKRRTGYYEQYF
TRBJ2-7	TRBV2	-	-	TGTGCCAGCGGGGGTCTCCCCCTCTCCTACGAGCAGTACTTC	CASGGLPLSYEQYF
TRBJ1-1	TRBV6-5	TRBD1	-	TGTGCCAGCAGCCCAGGACAGGGGGCCAGCACTGAAGCTTTCTTT	CASSPGQGASTEAFF
TRBJ1-2	TRBV28	TRBD1	once	TGTGCCAGCAGTTTCGTGACAGGGGACGGCTACACCTTC	CASSFVTGDGYTF
TRBJ2-1	TRBV7-9	-	-	TGTGCCAGCAGCTACTACGGTGAGCAGTTCTTC	CASSYYGEQFF
TRBJ2-7	TRBV25-1	-	-	TGTGCCAGCAGTGTCCTCTACGAGCAGTACTTC	CASSVLYEQYF
TRBJ2-5	TRBV4-1	TRBD2	-	TGCGCCAGCAGCCAAGATTTGGAATCGGGGGGACTCAACTATAAAGAGACCCAGTACTTC	CASSQDLESGGLNYKETQYF
TRBJ2-5	TRBV13	-	-	TGTGCCAGCAGCTATAGGGGACTTCGAGAGACCCAGTACTTC	CASSYRGLRETQYF
TRBJ1-2	TRBV7-9	-	-	TGTGCCAGCAGCTTAGAAGAGACCGGGACGGATGGCTACACCTTC	CASSLEETGTDGYTF
TRBJ2-2	TRBV29-1	TRBD2	-	TGCAGCGTTGAGGGGCGGGGGGCGACCGGGGAGCTGTTTTTT	CSVEGRGATGELFF
TRBJ1-1	TRBV13	-	-	TGTGCCAGCAGGGCGGCCCAGGGCAGGCTATTCTTT	CASRAAQGRLFF
TRBJ1-2	TRBV10-2	TRBD1	-	TGCGCCAGCAGTCGGGACAGGGTAAAAGGCTACACCTTC	CASSRDRVKGYTF
TRBJ1-1	TRBV6-5	TRBD1	-	TGTGCCAGCAGGCCTCAGGGGGCGCAGACTGAAGCTTTCTTT	CASRPQGAQTEAFF
TRBJ1-1	TRBV6-6	-	-	TGTGCCAGCAGGGGATCTAACACTGAAGCTTTCTTT	CASRGSNTEAFF
TRBJ2-7	TRBV7-9	TRBD1	-	TGTGCCAGCAGCCGACAGGGGACGCACGAGCAGTACTTC	CASSRQGTHEQYF
TRBJ2-7	TRBV19	-	-	TGTGCCAGTAGTATAGGAACAGCCAATTACGAGCAGTACTTC	CASSIGTANYEQYF
TRBJ2-2	TRBV28	TRBD1	-	TGTGCCAGCTTATCCCCGTCGAGGGGGCACACCGGGGAGCTGTTTTTT	CASLSPSRGHTGELFF
TRBJ2-5	TRBV28	-	-	TGTGCCACAGGGCGAGAGACCCAGTACTTC	CATGRETQYF
TRBJ2-5	TRBV5-8	TRBD2	-	TGTGCCAGCAGCTTGGCATTAGCGGGATTCCAAGAGACCCAGTACTTC	CASSLALAGFQETQYF
TRBJ1-1	TRBV18	-	-	TGTGCCAGCTCAAACGACAGAATGAACACTGAAGCTTTCTTT	CASSNDRMNTEAFF
TRBJ2-1	TRBV7-2	-	-	TGTGCCAGCAGCGGAGTAGTGAATGAGCAGTTCTTC	CASSGVVNEQFF